The rows below give T cell receptor beta chains drawn from one sample of a study of blood T cell repertoires in COVID-19. Clones were sequenced by immunoSEQ multiplex PCR, and TCRdb holds only the in-frame ones, with some missing. The top ten clones hold 7.8% of a sample with about 200,000 clones, 82% of them seen once. Sample: peripheral blood. The receptors were sampled from a woman aged 55 to 70 with COVID-19, enrolled during active disease. CDR3s include the opening cysteine and the closing phenylalanine or tryptophan. D genes are given only for firm matches. Clone size appears in some rows only: once, few, many, or a class for an expanded clone.

v_gene	j_gene	d_gene	abundance	CDR3aa	CDR3nt
TRBV6-6	TRBJ2-2	TRBD1	-	CASSLDRVVGELFF	TGTGCCAGCAGTTTAGACAGGGTGGTCGGGGAGCTGTTTTTT
TRBV19	TRBJ2-5	TRBD1	-	CASSTGQGEQETQYF	TGTGCCAGTAGTACTGGACAGGGCGAACAAGAGACCCAGTACTTC
TRBV7-3	TRBJ2-1	-	-	CASSLKAGPYNEQFF	TGTGCCAGCAGCTTAAAAGCAGGCCCCTACAATGAGCAGTTCTTC
TRBV3-1/TRBV3-2	TRBJ2-3	TRBD2	-	CASSQTYGGDTQYF	TGTGCCAGCAGCCAAACGTACGGGGGGGATACGCAGTATTTT
TRBV11-2	TRBJ1-5	-	-	CASSLQALQPQHF	TGTGCCAGCAGCTTACAAGCCCTTCAGCCCCAGCATTTT
TRBV28	TRBJ2-7	-	-	CAINTHLRGYRGQYF	TGTGCCATCAACACCCACCTCAGGGGTTACCGGGGGCAGTACTTC
TRBV3-1/TRBV3-2	TRBJ2-5	-	-	CASGLPIGRETQYF	TGTGCCAGCGGGCTCCCGATTGGGAGGGAGACCCAGTACTTC
TRBV11-2	TRBJ2-1	-	-	CASSGGPFSYNEQFF	TGTGCCAGTTCGGGGGGCCCGTTCTCCTACAATGAGCAGTTCTTC
TRBV5-1	TRBJ2-3	TRBD1	-	CASSPGTGSDTQYF	TGCGCCAGCAGCCCGGGGACAGGGTCAGATACGCAGTATTTT
TRBV11-3	TRBJ2-2	TRBD2	-	CASSRTRSGELFF	TGTGCCAGCAGTCGGACTAGGAGCGGGGAGCTGTTTTTT
TRBV7-2	TRBJ1-6	TRBD1	once	CASSLSGQGDNSPLHF	TGTGCCAGCAGCTTATCGGGACAGGGGGATAATTCACCCCTCCACTTT
TRBV11-2	TRBJ1-5	-	-	CASSLEHNQPQHF	TGTGCCAGCAGCTTAGAACATAATCAGCCCCAGCATTTT
TRBV7-2	TRBJ1-1	-	-	CASSSPWNTEAFF	TGTGCCAGCAGCTCCCCCTGGAACACTGAAGCTTTCTTT
TRBV6-5	TRBJ2-5	TRBD1	-	CASSPDRGQETQYF	TGTGCCAGCAGTCCCGACAGGGGGCAAGAGACCCAGTACTTC
TRBV5-6	TRBJ2-5	-	few	CASRSGLQETQYF	TGTGCCAGCAGGTCAGGACTCCAAGAGACCCAGTACTTC
TRBV10-2	TRBJ2-3	TRBD2	-	CASTGLAGGPLRTDTQYF	TGCGCCAGCACCGGACTAGCGGGGGGGCCCCTTCGCACAGATACGCAGTATTTT
TRBV29-1	TRBJ1-1	TRBD1	-	CSVGGRGYTEAFF	TGCAGCGTTGGAGGCAGGGGGTACACTGAAGCTTTCTTT
TRBV16	TRBJ1-1	-	few	CASSQRGGSEAFF	TGTGCCAGCAGCCAAAGAGGGGGTTCGGAAGCTTTCTTT
TRBV3-1/TRBV3-2	TRBJ1-5	-	-	CASSQDAQSNQPQHF	TGTGCCAGCAGCCAAGATGCCCAGAGCAATCAGCCCCAGCATTTT
TRBV5-6	TRBJ2-1	TRBD1	-	CASSLTGGNEQFF	TGTGCCAGCAGCTTGACAGGGGGCAATGAGCAGTTCTTC
TRBV7-9	TRBJ2-3	TRBD2	-	CASSLYTAGVKGTQYF	TGTGCCAGCAGCTTATATACAGCGGGAGTGAAGGGTACGCAGTATTTT
TRBV29-1	TRBJ2-3	TRBD2	-	CSAPPSGGDTQYF	TGCAGCGCTCCCCCTAGCGGGGGGGATACGCAGTATTTT
TRBV5-8	TRBJ1-1	TRBD1	few	CASSRGQGLDTEAFF	TGTGCCAGCAGCCGTGGACAGGGTTTGGACACTGAAGCTTTCTTT
TRBV28	TRBJ2-1	TRBD1	-	CASSFPGTEYNEQFF	TGTGCCAGCAGTTTCCCCGGGACAGAGTACAATGAGCAGTTCTTC
TRBV28	TRBJ1-2	-	few	CASRPASWGGDYGYTF	TGTGCCAGCAGGCCGGCCTCGTGGGGGGGCGACTATGGCTACACCTTC
TRBV5-1	TRBJ2-5	TRBD1	-	CASSALTGGGETQYF	TGCGCCAGCAGCGCATTAACAGGGGGTGGCGAGACCCAGTACTTC
TRBV5-4	TRBJ1-1	TRBD1	many	CASGKLGQELNTEAFF	TGTGCCAGCGGAAAACTTGGACAGGAGTTGAACACTGAAGCTTTCTTT
TRBV21-1	TRBJ2-2	-	-	CASSEPTGKNTGELFF	TGTGCCAGCAGCGAGCCGACAGGGAAGAACACCGGGGAGCTGTTTTTT
TRBV10-3	TRBJ1-1	-	-	CAISESILGGYRSNTEAFF	TGTGCCATCAGTGAGTCAATTCTCGGCGGGTACAGATCGAACACTGAAGCTTTCTTT
TRBV7-2	TRBJ2-2	TRBD2	-	CASSLVGFSGRGELFF	TGTGCCAGCAGCTTAGTAGGGTTTAGCGGGAGAGGGGAGCTGTTTTTT
TRBV6-2/TRBV6-3	TRBJ2-7	TRBD2	-	CASSWLAGVGEQYF	TGTGCCAGCAGTTGGTTAGCGGGAGTGGGCGAGCAGTACTTC
TRBV20-1	TRBJ2-5	-	-	CSATPEETQYF	TGCAGTGCGACTCCTGAAGAGACCCAGTACTTC
TRBV27	TRBJ2-2	TRBD2	-	CASSRTSGRAVTGELFF	TGTGCCAGCAGCCGGACTAGCGGGAGGGCTGTCACCGGGGAGCTGTTTTTT
TRBV21-1	TRBJ2-3	-	-	CASSKDGRAGSMDTQYF	TGTGCCAGCAGCAAAGACGGAAGGGCAGGGTCTATGGATACGCAGTATTTT
TRBV27	TRBJ2-5	-	-	CASRTGGIQETQYF	TGTGCCAGCAGAACTGGCGGGATCCAAGAGACCCAGTACTTC
TRBV19	TRBJ2-7	-	-	CASDSQGGEQYF	TGTGCCAGTGATTCGCAGGGGGGAGAGCAGTACTTC
TRBV9	TRBJ2-2	-	-	CASSVGSTNTGELFF	TGTGCCAGCAGCGTAGGCAGTACGAACACCGGGGAGCTGTTTTTT
TRBV5-5	TRBJ2-5	TRBD2	-	CASSLVLAEETQYF	TGTGCCAGCAGCTTGGTTCTAGCGGAAGAGACCCAGTACTTC
TRBV18	TRBJ2-1	-	-	CASSPRSQNNEQFF	TGTGCCAGCTCACCACGTTCCCAAAACAATGAGCAGTTCTTC
TRBV29-1	TRBJ2-2	TRBD1	once	CSAPDRGNTGELFF	TGCAGCGCTCCTGACAGGGGCAACACCGGGGAGCTGTTTTTT
TRBV2	TRBJ1-2	-	-	CASSDRGVYGYTF	TGTGCCAGCAGTGACAGGGGAGTTTATGGCTACACCTTC
TRBV6-5	TRBJ1-1	TRBD1	once	CASSYRTGASTEAFF	TGTGCCAGCAGTTACCGGACAGGGGCGAGCACTGAAGCTTTCTTT
TRBV19	TRBJ2-1	-	-	CASSISFGSEYNEQFF	TGTGCCAGTAGTATCTCATTCGGGAGTGAGTACAATGAGCAGTTCTTC
TRBV5-6	TRBJ1-4	-	-	CASSQGARSEKLFF	TGTGCCAGCAGCCAAGGGGCCCGGAGTGAAAAACTGTTTTTT
TRBV30	TRBJ1-4	-	-	CACGQSKEKLFF	TGTGCCTGCGGACAGTCAAAAGAAAAACTGTTTTTT
TRBV7-3	TRBJ2-3	TRBD2	-	CASSPSRGSGRADTQYF	TGTGCCAGCAGCCCCTCCAGGGGTAGCGGGAGAGCAGATACGCAGTATTTT
TRBV9	TRBJ2-5	TRBD2	-	CASSVLAGGNQETQYF	TGTGCCAGCAGCGTTTTGGCGGGGGGCAACCAAGAGACCCAGTACTTC
TRBV23-1	TRBJ2-5	TRBD2	-	CASSLGEGSGREETQYF	TGCGCCAGCAGTCTAGGCGAGGGAAGCGGGAGGGAAGAGACCCAGTACTTC
TRBV9	TRBJ2-4	TRBD2	-	CASSPLLGGLNIQYF	TGTGCCAGCAGCCCCCTGTTGGGGGGGTTGAACATTCAGTACTTC
TRBV29-1	TRBJ1-2	-	-	CSVGAGFSGYTF	TGCAGCGTTGGGGCAGGTTTTAGTGGCTACACCTTC
TRBV30	TRBJ2-5	-	few	CAWSVGGETQYF	TGTGCCTGGAGTGTCGGCGGGGAGACCCAGTACTTC
TRBV20-1	TRBJ2-3	TRBD2	-	CSASQGTSGGAGDTQYF	TGCAGTGCTAGTCAGGGGACTAGCGGGGGGGCAGGGGATACGCAGTATTTT
TRBV19	TRBJ2-7	TRBD1	-	CASRGTGSSYEQYF	TGTGCCAGTAGGGGGACAGGTTCAAGCTACGAGCAGTACTTC
TRBV28	TRBJ2-5	-	-	CASSFLQAHETQYF	TGTGCCAGCAGTTTTCTGCAGGCCCACGAGACCCAGTACTTC